This T cell receptor beta chain was documented in a study of blood T cell repertoires in COVID-19. This CDR3 has 15 residues. In germline, CDR1 is SNHLY, CDR2 FYNNEI. J lost 4 bases, V lost 4 bases, and 7 bases had no gene match. Here immunoSEQ multiplex PCR was the method, and the copy in TCRdb shows in-frame clones only, minus some. Of some 250,000 clones listed, roughly 80% are singletons. This chain connects TRBV2 to TRBJ2-5, with 9 bases matching TRBD1. Sequencing input: peripheral blood. The clonotype was recovered from a man aged 55 to 69 with acute or convalescent COVID-19. The CDR3 region is CASSAGTGSRETQYF. The CDR3 DNA sequence: TGTGCCAGCAGTGCCGGGACAGGGAGCCGAGAGACCCAGTACTTC.